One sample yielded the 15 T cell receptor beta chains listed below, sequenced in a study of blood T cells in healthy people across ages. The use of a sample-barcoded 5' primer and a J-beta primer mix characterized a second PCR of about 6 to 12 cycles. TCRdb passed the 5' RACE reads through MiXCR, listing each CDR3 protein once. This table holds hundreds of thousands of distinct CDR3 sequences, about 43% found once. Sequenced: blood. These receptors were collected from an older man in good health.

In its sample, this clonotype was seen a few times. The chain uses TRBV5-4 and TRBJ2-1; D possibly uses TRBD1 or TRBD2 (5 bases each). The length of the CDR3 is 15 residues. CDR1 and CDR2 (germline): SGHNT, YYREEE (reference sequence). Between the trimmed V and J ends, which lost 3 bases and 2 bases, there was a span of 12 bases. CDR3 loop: CASSSRGPTYNEQFF. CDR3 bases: TGTGCCAGCAGCTCAAGGGGACCCACCTACAATGAGCAGTTCTTC.

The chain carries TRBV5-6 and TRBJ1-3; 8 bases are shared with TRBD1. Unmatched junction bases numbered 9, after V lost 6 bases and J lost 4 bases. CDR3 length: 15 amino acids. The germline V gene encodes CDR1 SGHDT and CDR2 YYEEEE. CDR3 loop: CASNKDRAGGNTIYF. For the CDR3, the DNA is TGTGCCAGCAACAAGGACAGGGCTGGCGGAAACACCATATATTTT.

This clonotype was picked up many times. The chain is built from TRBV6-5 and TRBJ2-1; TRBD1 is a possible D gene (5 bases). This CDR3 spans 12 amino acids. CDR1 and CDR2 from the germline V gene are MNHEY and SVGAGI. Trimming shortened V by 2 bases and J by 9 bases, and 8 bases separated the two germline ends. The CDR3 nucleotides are TGTGCCAGCAGTTACAGGGGCTCTGAGCAGTTCTTC. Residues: CASSYRGSEQFF.

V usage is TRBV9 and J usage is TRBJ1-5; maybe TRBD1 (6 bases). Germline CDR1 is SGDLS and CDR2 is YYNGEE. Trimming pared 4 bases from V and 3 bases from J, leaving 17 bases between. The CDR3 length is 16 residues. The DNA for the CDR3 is TGTGCCAGCAGCCCCGGGGGGCAGCCCAACAATCAGCCCCAGCATTTT. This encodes CASSPGGQPNNQPQHF.

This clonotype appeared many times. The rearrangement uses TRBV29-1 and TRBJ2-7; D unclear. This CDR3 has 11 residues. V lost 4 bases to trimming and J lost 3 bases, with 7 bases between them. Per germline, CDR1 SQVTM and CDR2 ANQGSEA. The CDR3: CSVVKNYEQYF. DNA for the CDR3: TGCAGCGTTGTCAAGAACTACGAGCAGTACTTC.

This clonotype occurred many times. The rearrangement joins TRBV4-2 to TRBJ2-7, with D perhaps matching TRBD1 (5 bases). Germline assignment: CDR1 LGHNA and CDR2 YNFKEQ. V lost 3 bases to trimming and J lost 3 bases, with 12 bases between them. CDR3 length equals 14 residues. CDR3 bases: TGTGCCAGCAGCCACGGATCTCAGGGCTACGAGCAGTACTTC. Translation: CASSHGSQGYEQYF.

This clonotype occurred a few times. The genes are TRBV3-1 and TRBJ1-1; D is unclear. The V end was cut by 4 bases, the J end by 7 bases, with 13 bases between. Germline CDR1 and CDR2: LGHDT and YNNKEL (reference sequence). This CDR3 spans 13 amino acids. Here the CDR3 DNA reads TGTGCCAGCAGCCCCCGTTGGAATAGTGAAGCTTTCTTT. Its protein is CASSPRWNSEAFF. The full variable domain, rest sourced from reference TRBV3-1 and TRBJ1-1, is DTAVSQTPKYLVTQMGNDKSIKCEQNLGHDTMYWYKQDSKKFLKIMFSYNNKELIINETVPNRFSPKSPDKAHLNLHINSLELGDSAVYFCASSPRWNSEAFFGQGTRLTVV.

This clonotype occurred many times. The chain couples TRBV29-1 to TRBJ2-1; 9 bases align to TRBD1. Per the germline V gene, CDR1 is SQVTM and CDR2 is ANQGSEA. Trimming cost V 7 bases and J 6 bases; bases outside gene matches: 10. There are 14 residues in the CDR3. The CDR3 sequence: CSGAIRDRVNEQFF. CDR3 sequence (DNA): TGCAGCGGCGCTATCCGGGACAGGGTCAATGAGCAGTTCTTC.

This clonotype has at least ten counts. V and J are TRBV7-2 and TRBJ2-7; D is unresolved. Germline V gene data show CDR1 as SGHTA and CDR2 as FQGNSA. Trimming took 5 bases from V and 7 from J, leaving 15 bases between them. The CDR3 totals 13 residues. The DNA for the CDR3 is TGTGCCAGCAGCCTAAGCCCTGTGGGGGAGCAGTACTTC. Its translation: CASSLSPVGEQYF.

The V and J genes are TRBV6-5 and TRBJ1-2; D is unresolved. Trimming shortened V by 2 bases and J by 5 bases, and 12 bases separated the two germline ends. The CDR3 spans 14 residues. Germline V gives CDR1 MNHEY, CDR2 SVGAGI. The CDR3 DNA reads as TGTGCCAGCAGTTACAGGGTGCCGGGATATGGCTACACCTTC. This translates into CASSYRVPGYGYTF.

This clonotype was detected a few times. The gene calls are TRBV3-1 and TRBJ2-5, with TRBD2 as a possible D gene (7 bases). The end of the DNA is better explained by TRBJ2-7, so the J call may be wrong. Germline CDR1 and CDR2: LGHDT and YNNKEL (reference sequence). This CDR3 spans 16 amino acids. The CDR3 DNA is TGTGCCAGCAGCCAAGGGCTCGGGGGGCAGGCCTACGAGCAGTACTTC. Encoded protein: CASSQGLGGQAYEQYF.

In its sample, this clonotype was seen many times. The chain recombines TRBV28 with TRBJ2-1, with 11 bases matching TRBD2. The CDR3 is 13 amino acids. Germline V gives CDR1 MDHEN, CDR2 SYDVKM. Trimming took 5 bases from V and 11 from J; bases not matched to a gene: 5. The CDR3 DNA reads TGTGCCAGCAGTAACCTAGCGGGAGGTAAGCAGTTCTTC. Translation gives CASSNLAGGKQFF.

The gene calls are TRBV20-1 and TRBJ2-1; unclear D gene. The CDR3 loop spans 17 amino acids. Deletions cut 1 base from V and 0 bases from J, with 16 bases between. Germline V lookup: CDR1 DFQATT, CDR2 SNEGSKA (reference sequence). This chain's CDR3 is CSARVGIPTSSYNEQFF. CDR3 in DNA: TGCAGTGCTAGAGTTGGGATTCCGACGAGCTCCTACAATGAGCAGTTCTTC.

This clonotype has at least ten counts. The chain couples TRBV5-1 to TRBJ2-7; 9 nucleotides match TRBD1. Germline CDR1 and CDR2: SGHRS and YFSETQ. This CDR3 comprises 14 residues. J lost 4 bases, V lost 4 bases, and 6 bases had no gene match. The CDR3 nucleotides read TGCGCCAGCAGCCTCCGGGACAGGGTATACGAGCAGTACTTC. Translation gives CASSLRDRVYEQYF.

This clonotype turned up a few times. The chain's CDR3 is CSVQVKEETQYF. The DNA for the CDR3 is TGCAGCGTACAGGTGAAGGAAGAGACCCAGTACTTC. The genes are TRBV20-1 and TRBJ2-5; D may be TRBD1 (5 bases). CDR3 length: 12 amino acids. Germline CDR1 and CDR2: DFQATT and SNEGSKA (reference sequence).